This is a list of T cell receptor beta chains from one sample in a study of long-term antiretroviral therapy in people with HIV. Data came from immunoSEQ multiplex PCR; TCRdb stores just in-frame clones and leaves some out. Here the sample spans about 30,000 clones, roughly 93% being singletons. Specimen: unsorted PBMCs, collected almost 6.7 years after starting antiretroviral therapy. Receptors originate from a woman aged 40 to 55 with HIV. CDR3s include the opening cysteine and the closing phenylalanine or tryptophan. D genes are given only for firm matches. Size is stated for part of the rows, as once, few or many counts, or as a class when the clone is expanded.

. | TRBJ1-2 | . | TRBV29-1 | TGCAGCGTTGATAAGACTGGAACCTATGGCTACACCTTC | CSVDKTGTYGYTF
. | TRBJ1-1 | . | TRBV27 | TGTGCCAGCAGTTTAGGCAACGTCAACACTGAAGCTTTCTTT | CASSLGNVNTEAFF
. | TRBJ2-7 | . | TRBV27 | TGTGCCAGCAGTCCTCGCGTAGGGGGGAAGGACGAGCAGTACTTC | CASSPRVGGKDEQYF
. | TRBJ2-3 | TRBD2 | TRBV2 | TGTGCCAGCAGTGAAGCCATTAGCGGGGGCGTGTCGCAGTATTTT | CASSEAISGGVSQYF
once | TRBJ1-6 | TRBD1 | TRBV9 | TGTGCCAGCAGCCTCGGGACAGTGAATAATTCACCCCTCCACTTT | CASSLGTVNNSPLHF
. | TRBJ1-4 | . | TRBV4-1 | TGCGCCAGCAGCCACGCCCAGGGCCTAACGCACCCAACTAATGAAAAACTGTTTTTT | CASSHAQGLTHPTNEKLFF
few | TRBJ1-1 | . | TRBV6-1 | TGTGCCAGCAGTGTTAGAAGGGGGGAAGCTTTCTTT | CASSVRRGEAFF
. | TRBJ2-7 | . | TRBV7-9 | TGTGCCAGCAGCTCAACCGGCTACGAGCAGTACTTC | CASSSTGYEQYF
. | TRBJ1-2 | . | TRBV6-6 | TGTGCCAGCAGTTACAAGGGAGCTAACTATGGCTACACCTTC | CASSYKGANYGYTF
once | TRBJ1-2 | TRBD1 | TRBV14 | TGTGCCAGCAGCCATAACCTACAGGGGCGGCAGGGCTACACCTTC | CASSHNLQGRQGYTF
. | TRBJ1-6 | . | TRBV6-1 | TGTGCCAGCAGTGAGTGGGTGTCCCTCCACTTT | CASSEWVSLHF
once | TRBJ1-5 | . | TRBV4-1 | TGCGCCAGCAGCCAAGGGCAAGTTCCTGTTCAGCCCCAGCATTTT | CASSQGQVPVQPQHF
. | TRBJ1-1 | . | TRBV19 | TGTGCCAGTAAGGCTAGGAGGGGGATATGGACTGAAGCTTTCTTT | CASKARRGIWTEAFF
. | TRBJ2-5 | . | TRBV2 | TGTGCCAGCAGGGGGGACCAAGAGACCCAGTACTTC | CASRGDQETQYF
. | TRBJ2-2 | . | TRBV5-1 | TGCGCCAGCAGCTTCGACAGATCAAACACCGGGGAGCTGTTTTTT | CASSFDRSNTGELFF
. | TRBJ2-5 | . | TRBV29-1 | TGCAGCGTTGATGCAGATTCGAGGGAGACCCAGTACTTC | CSVDADSRETQYF
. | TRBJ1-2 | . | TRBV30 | TGTGCCTGGAGTGGGTCAGCATATGGCTACACCTTC | CAWSGSAYGYTF
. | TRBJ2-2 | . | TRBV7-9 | TGTGCCAGCAGCCCCCGTCCCACTCCAGGGTTGAACACCGGGGAGCTGTTTTTT | CASSPRPTPGLNTGELFF
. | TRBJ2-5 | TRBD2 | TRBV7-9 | TGTGCCAGCAGCTTGCAGCGGGAGGAGACCCAGTACTTC | CASSLQREETQYF
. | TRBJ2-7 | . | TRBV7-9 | TGTGCCAGCAGCTTGGGGGGTGCGAACGAGCAGTACTTC | CASSLGGANEQYF
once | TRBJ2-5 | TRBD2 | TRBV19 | TGTGCCAGTAGTATGACAACGGGACTAGGTGGTGGAGAGACCCAGTACTTC | CASSMTTGLGGGETQYF
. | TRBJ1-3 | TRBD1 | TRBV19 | TGTGCCAGTAGCCTAGATGGACAGGGCACCTCTGGAAACACCATATATTTT | CASSLDGQGTSGNTIYF
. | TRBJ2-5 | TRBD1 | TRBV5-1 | TGCGCCAGCAGCACGGGACAGGGGAAAGAGGACCAGTACTTC | CASSTGQGKEDQYF
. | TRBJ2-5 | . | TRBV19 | TGTGCCAGTAGCCGCGGAGAAGAGACCCAGTACTTC | CASSRGEETQYF
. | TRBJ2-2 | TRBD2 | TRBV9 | TGTGCCACTTCCTCGGGGGGTAACACCGGGGAGCTGTTTTTT | CATSSGGNTGELFF
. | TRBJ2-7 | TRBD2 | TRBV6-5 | TGTGCCAGCAGTTACGGGACTAGATACGAGCAGTACTTC | CASSYGTRYEQYF
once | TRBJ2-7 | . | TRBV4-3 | TGCGCCAGCAGCCAAGATAGGCAGGGCAACGAGCAGTACTTC | CASSQDRQGNEQYF
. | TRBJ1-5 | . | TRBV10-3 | TGTGCCATCAGTGAGGTCGATAGGGAAGGACAGCCCCAGCATTTT | CAISEVDREGQPQHF
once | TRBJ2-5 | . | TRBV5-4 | TGTGCCAGCAGGTCGGGACAAAGCCAAGAGACCCAGTACTTC | CASRSGQSQETQYF
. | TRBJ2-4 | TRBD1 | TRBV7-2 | TGTGCCAGCAGCTTACAAGCAGGGGGTAGCATTCAGTACTTC | CASSLQAGGSIQYF
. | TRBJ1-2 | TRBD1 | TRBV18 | TGTGCCAGCTCCCCGGACAGGGAAAGCTACACCTTC | CASSPDRESYTF
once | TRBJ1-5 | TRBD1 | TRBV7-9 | TGTGCCAGCAGCTCGACCGGGACAGGGGAACAGCCCCAGCATTTT | CASSSTGTGEQPQHF
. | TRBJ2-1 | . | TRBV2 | TGTGCCAGCAGTGATAGGACCGGGTACAATGAGCAGTTCTTC | CASSDRTGYNEQFF
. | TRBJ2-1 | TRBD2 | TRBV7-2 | TGTGCCAGCAGCAGATCCGGGACTAGCGGGGGAGGGCATTTCTTC | CASSRSGTSGGGHFF
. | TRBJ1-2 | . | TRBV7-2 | TGTGCCAGCAGCTTAATGGCAGTCCGCTACACCTTC | CASSLMAVRYTF
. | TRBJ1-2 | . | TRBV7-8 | TGTGCCAGCAGCGCTCGGGACATAGTAGATGGCTACACCTTC | CASSARDIVDGYTF
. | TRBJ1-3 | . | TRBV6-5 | TGTGCCTGCAGGGATGGAAACACCATATATTTT | CACRDGNTIYF
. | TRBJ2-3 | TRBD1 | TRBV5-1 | TGCGCCAGCAACCATCGGGGGACCTCCGGGACAGGGGTAGATACGCAGTATTTT | CASNHRGTSGTGVDTQYF
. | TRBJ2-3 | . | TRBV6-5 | TGTGCCAGCAGTTACGTTGGGGCTGAAGATACGCAGTATTTT | CASSYVGAEDTQYF
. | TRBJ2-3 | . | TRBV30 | TGTGCCTGGAGTGTAGGGTCAGATACGCAGTATTTT | CAWSVGSDTQYF
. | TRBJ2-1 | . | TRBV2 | TGTGCCAGCAGTGAATTCGGGACGCACCCCCACAATGAGCAGTTCTTC | CASSEFGTHPHNEQFF
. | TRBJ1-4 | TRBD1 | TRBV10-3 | TGTGCCATCAGCCCCAGACAGGGGGCTAATGAAAAACTGTTTTTT | CAISPRQGANEKLFF
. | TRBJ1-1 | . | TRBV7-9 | TGTGCCAGCAGCTGGGGGAACACTGAAGCTTTCTTT | CASSWGNTEAFF
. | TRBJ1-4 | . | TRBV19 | TGTGCCAGTAGTATAGGGGAAAAACTGTTTTTT | CASSIGEKLFF
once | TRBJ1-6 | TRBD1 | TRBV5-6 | TGTGCCAGCAGCCTCCGGGACAGGATGAATTCACCCCTCCACTTT | CASSLRDRMNSPLHF